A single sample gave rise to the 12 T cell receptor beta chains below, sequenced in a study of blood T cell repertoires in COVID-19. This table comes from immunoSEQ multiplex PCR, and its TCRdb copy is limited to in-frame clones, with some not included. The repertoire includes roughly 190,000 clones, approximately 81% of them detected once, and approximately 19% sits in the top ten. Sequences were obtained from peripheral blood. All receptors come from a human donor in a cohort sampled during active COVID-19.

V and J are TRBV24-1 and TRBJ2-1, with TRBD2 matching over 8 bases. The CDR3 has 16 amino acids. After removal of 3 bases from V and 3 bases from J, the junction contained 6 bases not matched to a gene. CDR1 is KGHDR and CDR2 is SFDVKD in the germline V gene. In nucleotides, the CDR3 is TGTGCCACCAGTGATAGAACCGGGACTAGCTACAATGAGCAGTTCTTC. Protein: CATSDRTGTSYNEQFF.

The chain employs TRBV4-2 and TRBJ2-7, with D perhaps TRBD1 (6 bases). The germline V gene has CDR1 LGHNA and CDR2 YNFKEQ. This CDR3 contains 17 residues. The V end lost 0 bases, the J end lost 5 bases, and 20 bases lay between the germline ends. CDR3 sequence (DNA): TGTGCCAGCAGCCAAGAACTTCGATTGACAGGTAGGGACGAGCAGTACTTC. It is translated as CASSQELRLTGRDEQYF.

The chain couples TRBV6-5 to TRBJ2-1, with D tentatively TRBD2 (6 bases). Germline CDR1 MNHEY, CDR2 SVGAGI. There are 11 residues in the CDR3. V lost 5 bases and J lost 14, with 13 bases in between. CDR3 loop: CASSRRGSEFF. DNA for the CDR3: TGTGCCAGCAGTAGACGGGGGTCGGAGTTCTTC.

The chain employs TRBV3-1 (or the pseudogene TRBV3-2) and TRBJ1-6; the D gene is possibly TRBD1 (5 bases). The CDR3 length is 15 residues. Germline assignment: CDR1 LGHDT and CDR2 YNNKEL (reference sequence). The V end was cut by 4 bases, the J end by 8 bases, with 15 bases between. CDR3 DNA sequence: TGTGCCAGCAGCCCCCAAGACAGACCCTATTCACCCCTCCACTTT. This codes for CASSPQDRPYSPLHF.

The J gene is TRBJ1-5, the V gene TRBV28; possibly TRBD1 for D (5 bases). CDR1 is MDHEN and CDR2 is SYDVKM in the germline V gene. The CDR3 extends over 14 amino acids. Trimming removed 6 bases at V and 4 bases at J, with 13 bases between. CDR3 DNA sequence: TGTGCCAGCAGGAAAGGGGTCCGGAATCAGCCCCAGCATTTT. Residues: CASRKGVRNQPQHF.

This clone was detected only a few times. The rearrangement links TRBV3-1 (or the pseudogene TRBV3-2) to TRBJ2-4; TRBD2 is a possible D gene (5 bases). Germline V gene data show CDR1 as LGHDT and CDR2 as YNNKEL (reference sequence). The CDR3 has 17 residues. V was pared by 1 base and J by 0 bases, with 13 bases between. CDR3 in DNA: TGTGCCAGCAGCCAAGGGTATATGAGCGGAGCCAAAAACATTCAGTACTTC. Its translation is CASSQGYMSGAKNIQYF.

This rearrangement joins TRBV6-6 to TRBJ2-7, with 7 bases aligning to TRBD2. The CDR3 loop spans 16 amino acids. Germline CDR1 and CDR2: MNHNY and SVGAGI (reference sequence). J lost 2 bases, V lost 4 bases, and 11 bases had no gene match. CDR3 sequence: CASSLGGDLSTYEQYF. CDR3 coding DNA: TGTGCCAGCAGTTTGGGAGGGGACCTATCAACCTACGAGCAGTACTTC.

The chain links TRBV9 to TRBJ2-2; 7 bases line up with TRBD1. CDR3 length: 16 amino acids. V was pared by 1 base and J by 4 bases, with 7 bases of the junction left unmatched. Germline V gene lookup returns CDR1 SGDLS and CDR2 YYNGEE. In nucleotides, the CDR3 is TGTGCCAGCAGCGTATCCCGGACAGGAGGCACCGGGGAGCTGTTTTTT. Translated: CASSVSRTGGTGELFF.

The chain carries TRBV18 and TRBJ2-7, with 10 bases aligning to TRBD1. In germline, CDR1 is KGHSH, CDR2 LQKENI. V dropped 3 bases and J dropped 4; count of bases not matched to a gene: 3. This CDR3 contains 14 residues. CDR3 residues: CASSPMGQGYEQYF. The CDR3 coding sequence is TGTGCCAGCTCACCGATGGGACAGGGGTACGAGCAGTACTTC. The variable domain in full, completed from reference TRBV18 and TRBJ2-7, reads NAGVMQNPRHLVRRRGQEARLRCSPMKGHSHVYWYRQLPEEGLKFMVYLQKENIIDESGMPKERFSAEFPKEGPSILRIQQVVRGDSAAYFCASSPMGQGYEQYFGPGTRLTVT.

The CDR3 spells CAIRETGGETEAFF. The CDR3 bases are TGTGCCATCAGGGAGACAGGGGGTGAAACTGAAGCTTTCTTT. This rearrangement joins TRBV10-3 to TRBJ1-1; 9 bases match TRBD1. CDR3 length: 14 residues. The germline V gene encodes CDR1 ENHRY and CDR2 SYGVKD. J lost 5 bases, V lost 6 bases, and 7 bases had no gene match.

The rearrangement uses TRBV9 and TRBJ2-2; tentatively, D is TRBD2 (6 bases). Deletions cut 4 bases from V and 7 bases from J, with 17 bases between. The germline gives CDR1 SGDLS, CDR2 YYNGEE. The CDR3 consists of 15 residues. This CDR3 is CASSPETAGIGELFF. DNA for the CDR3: TGTGCCAGCAGCCCCGAGACCGCGGGGATCGGGGAGCTGTTTTTT.

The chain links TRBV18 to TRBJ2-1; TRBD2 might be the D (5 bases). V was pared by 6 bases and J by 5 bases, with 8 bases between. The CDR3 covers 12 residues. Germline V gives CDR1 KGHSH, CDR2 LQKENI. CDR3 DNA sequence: TGTGCCAGCTCGACCGGGAACAATGAGCAGTTCTTC. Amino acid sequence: CASSTGNNEQFF. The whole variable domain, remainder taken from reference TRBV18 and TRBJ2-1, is NAGVMQNPRHLVRRRGQEARLRCSPMKGHSHVYWYRQLPEEGLKFMVYLQKENIIDESGMPKERFSAEFPKEGPSILRIQQVVRGDSAAYFCASSTGNNEQFFGPGTRLTVL.